This TCR beta chain emerged from a study of shared clonotypes between healthy human individuals. Germline assignment: CDR1 SGHTA and CDR2 FQGNSA. This CDR3 contains 15 residues. The V end lost 5 bases, the J end lost 4 bases, and 14 bases lay between the germline ends. Libraries were prepared by immunoSEQ multiplex PCR; TCRdb keeps only in-frame clonotypes and omits some of them. The sample contains 1.5 million to 2.5 million clones, over 85% of which appear only once. CD8 cells regarded as naive lacked CD45RO, were positively chosen for CCR7, and omitted terminally differentiated effector memory CD45RA+ cells.

Sequencing was done on a sample of naive CD8+ T cells sorted from blood. This chain uses TRBV7-2 with TRBJ1-4; no firm D call. This receptor was taken from a man younger than 30 in good health. The CDR3 nucleotides are TGTGCCAGCAGCGCCTACAGCTATTATAATGAAAAACTGTTTTTT. Its protein is CASSAYSYYNEKLFF.